This TCR beta chain stems from a study of spatial heterogeneity in lung cancer. Study-wide points: Tracking of tumor mutation counts was seen in expanded intratumoral alpha and beta TCR counts.

V was shortened by 6 bases and J by 1 base, with 9 bases between the two germline ends. The length of the CDR3 is 13 residues. CDR1 and CDR2 (germline): SGHTA, FQGNSA. TCRdb called the 5' RACE reads again in MiXCR, with one record for every CDR3 protein. The sample lists approximately 10,000 distinct CDR3 sequences, around 5.5% occurring once. Time point of the sample: sample taken at primary tumor resection. No cell sorting; template was whole RNA from tumor, lung tissue or PBMC. In its sample, this clonotype was seen many times. As yet, its antigen is unknown. In a library made to pick up alpha chains, this beta chain is a stray read with a size that means little.

The V call is TRBV7-2, the J call TRBJ1-1; D unclear. The receptor was derived from a male donor with early-stage non-small cell lung cancer. Sample: lung tumor tissue, taken at surgery. The CDR3 here is CASSYTGNTEAFF. For the CDR3, the DNA is TGTGCCAGCAGTTATACGGGGAACACTGAAGCTTTCTTT.